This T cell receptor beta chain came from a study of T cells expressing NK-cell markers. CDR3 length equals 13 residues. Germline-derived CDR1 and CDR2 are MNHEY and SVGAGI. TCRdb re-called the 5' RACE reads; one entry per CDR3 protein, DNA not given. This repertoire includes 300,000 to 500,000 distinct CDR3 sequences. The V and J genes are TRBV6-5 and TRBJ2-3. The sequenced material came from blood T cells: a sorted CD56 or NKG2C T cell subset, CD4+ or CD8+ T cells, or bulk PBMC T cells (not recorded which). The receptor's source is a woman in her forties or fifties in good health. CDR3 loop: CASSYSTLGTQYF.